The 27 T cell receptor beta chains in this list originate from one sample, sequenced in a study of blood T cell repertoires in COVID-19. Here immunoSEQ multiplex PCR was the method, and the copy in TCRdb shows in-frame clones only, minus some. The sample yields about 130,000 clones, 79% seen once. Sequencing was performed on peripheral blood. The receptors shown here come from a man aged 35 to 55 with active or convalescent COVID-19.

The chain recombines TRBV6-5 with TRBJ1-1, with D maybe TRBD1 (6 bases). Looked up from germline, CDR1 is MNHEY and CDR2 is SVGAGI. V lost 5 bases, J lost 1 base, and 8 bases lay in between. This CDR3 is built from 13 residues. Here the CDR3 reads CASSPTGNTEAFF. CDR3 coding DNA: TGTGCCAGCAGTCCGACAGGGAACACTGAAGCTTTCTTT.

Concerning this clone itself: Different DNA sequences within this sample yield the same CDR3. The chain couples TRBV2 to TRBJ2-2; D is perhaps TRBD1 (6 bases). The germline V gene encodes CDR1 SNHLY and CDR2 FYNNEI. CDR3 length: 14 amino acids. Deletions cut 6 bases from V and 2 bases from J, with 10 bases between. The CDR3 sequence is CASRVTGNTGELFF. The DNA for the CDR3 is TGTGCCAGCAGGGTGACAGGAAACACCGGGGAGCTGTTTTTT.

This clone was counted a few times. This chain uses TRBV6-1 with TRBJ2-5; 7 bases line up with TRBD2. This CDR3 contains 16 residues. Per germline, CDR1 MNHNS and CDR2 SASEGT. The ends lost 3 bases at V and 2 bases at J; junction bases unmatched: 9. CDR3 residues: CASSDRGRGSQETQYF. CDR3 bases: TGTGCCAGCAGTGACCGGGGGAGGGGTTCTCAAGAGACCCAGTACTTC.

V and J are TRBV7-2 and TRBJ2-3; D uncertain. Germline V gene lookup returns CDR1 SGHTA and CDR2 FQGNSA. The CDR3 sequence is 14 residues long. The germline V and J ends were trimmed by 1 base and 2 bases, with 7 bases remaining between them. The CDR3: CASSLGVYTDTQYF. In nucleotides, the CDR3 is TGTGCCAGCAGCTTAGGAGTTTACACAGATACGCAGTATTTT.

This clone was found many times. The V and J genes are TRBV19 and TRBJ2-1; 11 nucleotides line up with TRBD2. Looked up from germline, CDR1 is LNHDA and CDR2 is SQIVND (reference sequence). This CDR3 is built from 15 residues. The V and J ends lost 9 bases and 0 bases, in that order; junction bases with no gene match: 4. In DNA form, the CDR3 reads TGTGCCAGCCGACTAGCGGGGTCCTCCTACAATGAGCAGTTCTTC. Amino acid sequence: CASRLAGSSYNEQFF.

The chain is built from TRBV2 and TRBJ1-2; D might be TRBD1 (5 bases). V was pared by 9 bases and J by 6 bases, with 23 bases between. The CDR3 covers 15 residues. CDR1 SNHLY and CDR2 FYNNEI come from the germline V gene. CDR3 nucleotide sequence: TGTGCCAGTAGGCGTGCCGGGACTCCTCGTGATGGCTACACCTTC. Protein: CASRRAGTPRDGYTF.

The J gene is TRBJ2-2, the V gene TRBV7-2; weak D call: TRBD2 (6 bases). V was clipped by 6 bases and J by 0 bases, with 11 bases between them. Germline lookup yields CDR1 SGHTA and CDR2 FQGNSA. The CDR3 totals 15 residues. The CDR3 DNA sequence: TGTGCCAGCAGAGCCGGGAGCGCGAACACCGGGGAGCTGTTTTTT. It specifies CASRAGSANTGELFF. Combining the CDR3 with reference TRBV7-2 and TRBJ2-2 gives the whole variable domain GAGVSQSPSNKVTEKGKDVELRCDPISGHTALYWYRQSLGQGLEFLIYFQGNSAPDKSGLPSDRFSAERTGGSVSTLTIQRTQQEDSAVYLCASRAGSANTGELFFGEGSRLTVL.

This clone turned up a few times. The gene calls are TRBV2 and TRBJ1-5; the D is unclear. The CDR3 is made up of 13 amino acids. V shed 0 bases and J shed 12 bases, with 12 bases lying between them. Germline CDR1 SNHLY, CDR2 FYNNEI. DNA for the CDR3: TGTGCCAGCAGTGAAGCGCTGGGAGGGTTCCAGCATTTT. Translating gives CASSEALGGFQHF.

This clone has just a few counts. This chain's CDR3 is CASSPRGGGRQPQHF. CDR3 coding DNA: TGTGCCAGCAGCCCACGGGGCGGGGGCCGGCAGCCCCAGCATTTT. The genes are TRBV6-5 and TRBJ1-5, with TRBD1 as a possible D gene (6 bases). V shed 6 bases and J shed 7 bases, with 19 bases lying between them. Germline lookup yields CDR1 MNHEY and CDR2 SVGAGI. This CDR3 comprises 15 residues.

This clone was detected ten times or more. The chain has TRBV2 and TRBJ1-1; D is undetermined. The germline V gene encodes CDR1 SNHLY and CDR2 FYNNEI. The CDR3 is 14 residues long. Trimming took 7 bases from V and 4 from J, leaving 16 bases between them. CDR3 protein: CASKMTLASTEAFF. The CDR3 region has the DNA TGTGCCAGCAAGATGACACTGGCATCCACTGAAGCTTTCTTT.

The gene calls are TRBV28 and TRBJ1-5, with unresolved D. Trimming cost V 6 bases and J 2 bases, with 17 bases left between them. CDR3 length equals 16 residues. The germline CDR1 and CDR2 sequences are MDHEN and SYDVKM. The CDR3 region is CASRPAGGLGNQPQHF. CDR3 in DNA: TGTGCCAGCAGGCCGGCGGGTGGTCTCGGCAATCAGCCCCAGCATTTT.

The chain links TRBV7-3 to TRBJ1-1; 7 bases line up with TRBD1. Germline V CDR1 and CDR2: SGHTA, FQGTGA. The CDR3 totals 15 residues. J was trimmed by 6 bases and V by 5 bases; bases with no gene match: 12. The CDR3 spells CASSLSIGGSAEAFF. CDR3 DNA: TGTGCCAGCAGCCTAAGTATAGGGGGCAGCGCTGAAGCTTTCTTT. The full variable domain, with the rest looked up from reference TRBV7-3 and TRBJ1-1, is GAGVSQTPSNKVTEKGKYVELRCDPISGHTALYWYRQSLGQGPEFLIYFQGTGAADDSGLPNDRFFAVRPEGSVSTLKIQRTERGDSAVYLCASSLSIGGSAEAFFGQGTRLTVV.

V usage is TRBV19 and J usage is TRBJ1-6; perhaps TRBD1 as D (6 bases). Germline lookup yields CDR1 LNHDA and CDR2 SQIVND (reference sequence). This CDR3 region has 13 residues. Deletions cut 5 bases from V and 8 bases from J, with 10 bases between. CDR3 sequence: CASSSRTDSPLHF. The CDR3 DNA reads as TGTGCCAGTAGTTCTCGGACAGATTCACCCCTCCACTTT.

This chain uses TRBV5-4 with TRBJ1-3; D remains ambiguous. Germline V CDR1 and CDR2: SGHNT, YYREEE (reference sequence). The CDR3 length is 14 residues. The ends were cut back, 4 bases at V and 0 bases at J, with 8 bases in the middle. Written as DNA, the CDR3 is TGTGCCAGCAGCCCGGGGTCCTCTGGAAACACCATATATTTT. Translating gives CASSPGSSGNTIYF.

The chain combines TRBV19 with TRBJ1-4; D is perhaps TRBD1 (6 bases). The CDR3 length is 15 residues. Trimming shortened V by 4 bases and J by 2 bases, and 11 bases separated the two germline ends. Looked up from germline, CDR1 is LNHDA and CDR2 is SQIVND (reference sequence). The CDR3 DNA sequence: TGTGCCAGTAGTACCCAGGGGAGCACTAATGAAAAACTGTTTTTT. Its translation: CASSTQGSTNEKLFF.

The chain recombines TRBV12-3 or TRBV12-4 with TRBJ2-7; 8 bases are a match to TRBD1. The CDR3 runs to 11 residues. The J segment lost 11 bases and the V segment lost 3 bases, leaving 3 bases of the junction unmatched. CDR3 nucleotides: TGTGCCAGCAGTTTCCCGACAGGGGAGTACTTC. Amino acids: CASSFPTGEYF.

The chain uses TRBV27 and TRBJ1-2; D is unclear. Germline CDR1 is MNHEY and CDR2 is SMNVEV (reference sequence). There are 15 residues in the CDR3. V was trimmed by 6 bases and J by 3 bases, leaving 17 bases between them. In DNA, the CDR3 is TGTGCCAGCAGCCCTCGTCCTCGGCAGGACTATGGCTACACCTTC. It is translated as CASSPRPRQDYGYTF.

This sequence joins TRBV5-4 and TRBJ2-7; 8 nucleotides match TRBD1. CDR1 and CDR2 from the germline V gene are SGHNT and YYREEE (reference sequence). The CDR3 length is 16 residues. V dropped 2 bases and J dropped 5; count of bases not matched to a gene: 12. As DNA, the CDR3 is TGTGCCAGCAGCTTTAGGCGGGGCAGGGGGCAAAACGAGCAGTACTTC. Translating gives CASSFRRGRGQNEQYF.

The sample holds a few counts of this clone. The rearrangement uses TRBV12-3 or TRBV12-4 and TRBJ2-2; D is possibly TRBD1 (5 bases). The germline V and J ends were trimmed by 0 bases and 15 bases, with 11 bases remaining between them. The CDR3 loop spans 12 amino acids. CDR3 in amino acids: CASSLAGAVVFF. In nucleotides, the CDR3 is TGTGCCAGCAGTTTAGCTGGGGCTGTGGTGTTTTTT.

V usage is TRBV5-1 and J usage is TRBJ2-7; 7 nucleotides align to TRBD1. With 4 bases clipped from V and 0 bases from J, the junction kept 7 bases outside the gene matches. The CDR3 covers 15 residues. The germline gives CDR1 SGHRS, CDR2 YFSETQ. The CDR3 sequence: CASSPPGQSSYEQYF. CDR3 in DNA: TGCGCCAGCAGCCCACCGGGACAGAGCTCCTACGAGCAGTACTTC.

As concerns this clone: One end of the junction fails to match germline, which may point to a read error. The chain recombines TRBV19 with TRBJ1-5; D remains unclear. CDR1 is LNHDA and CDR2 is SQIVND in the germline V gene (reference sequence). This CDR3 contains 13 residues. Here the CDR3 DNA reads TGTGCCAGTAGTGTAGAGGGCTCTCAGCCCCAGCATTTT. Amino acids: CASSVEGSQPQHF.

V and J are TRBV2 and TRBJ1-5; a possible D gene is TRBD1 (5 bases). The CDR3 has 14 residues. The germline CDR1 and CDR2 sequences are SNHLY and FYNNEI. Deletions cut 1 base from V and 3 bases from J, with 7 bases between. The CDR3 is CASSEGQSNQPQHF. The CDR3 DNA is TGTGCCAGCAGTGAAGGACAGTCCAATCAGCCCCAGCATTTT. The whole variable domain, filled in from reference TRBV2 and TRBJ1-5, reads EPEVTQTPSHQVTQMGQEVILRCVPISNHLYFYWYRQILGQKVEFLVSFYNNEISEKSEIFDDQFSVERPDGSNFTLKIRSTKLEDSAMYFCASSEGQSNQPQHFGDGTRLSIL.

This chain joins TRBV7-9 and TRBJ1-2, with D tentatively TRBD1 (5 bases). The CDR3 has 13 amino acids. Germline V lookup: CDR1 SEHNR, CDR2 FQNEAQ (reference sequence). The germline V and J ends were trimmed by 2 bases and 5 bases, with 9 bases remaining between them. CDR3 sequence reads: CASSLQGEYGYTF. The CDR3 nucleotides read TGTGCCAGCAGCTTACAGGGCGAATATGGCTACACCTTC.

The table lists this clone with a count of one. V gene TRBV2 combines with J gene TRBJ1-6; D is perhaps TRBD1 (5 bases). The CDR3 loop spans 15 amino acids. Trimming left V 3 bases short and J 6 bases short, with 12 bases between. Germline CDR1 and CDR2: SNHLY and FYNNEI. CDR3 in DNA: TGTGCCAGCAGTGAGATCGGGAGGGGTAATTCACCCCTCCACTTT. As protein: CASSEIGRGNSPLHF.

The V gene is TRBV9, the J gene TRBJ1-2; 8 nucleotides match TRBD1. The CDR3 runs 16 residues. CDR1 and CDR2 from the germline V gene are SGDLS and YYNGEE. The J segment lost 0 bases and the V segment lost 0 bases, leaving 4 bases of the junction unmatched. The DNA of the CDR3 is TGTGCCAGCAGCGTAGCCGGGACAGGATCTAACTATGGCTACACCTTC. Protein sequence: CASSVAGTGSNYGYTF.

This chain connects TRBV7-9 to TRBJ1-6; D gene ambiguous. CDR1 and CDR2 from the germline V gene are SEHNR and FQNEAQ (reference sequence). The CDR3 contains 14 residues. The V end was cut by 6 bases, the J end by 6 bases, with 12 bases between. CDR3 sequence (DNA): TGTGCCAGCAGGCCTTTCCAGGCTAATTCACCCCTCCACTTT. Translated: CASRPFQANSPLHF.

The chain couples TRBV5-5 to TRBJ2-1; 9 nucleotides match TRBD1. Germline V CDR1 and CDR2: SGHKS, YYEKEE (reference sequence). Trimming cost V 2 bases and J 5 bases; bases outside gene matches: 8. The CDR3 consists of 16 residues. The CDR3 spells CASSFAPGQGNNEQFF. Written as DNA, the CDR3 is TGTGCCAGCAGCTTTGCTCCGGGACAGGGTAACAATGAGCAGTTCTTC. Using reference TRBV5-5 and TRBJ2-1 for the parts outside the CDR3, the full variable domain is DAGVTQSPTHLIKTRGQQVTLRCSPISGHKSVSWYQQVLGQGPQFIFQYYEKEERGRGNFPDRFSARQFPNYSSELNVNALLLGDSALYLCASSFAPGQGNNEQFFGPGTRLTVL.